This T cell receptor beta chain was retrieved from a study of Graves' ophthalmopathy and Graves' hyperthyroidism. After removal of 5 bases from V and 5 bases from J, the junction contained 15 bases not matched to a gene. This CDR3 contains 16 residues. Germline CDR1 reads SQVTM; CDR2 reads ANQGSEA. Study observations and caveats: Blood also harbored most expanded thyroid clonotypes above 0.001 frequency. Discrimination between ophthalmopathy and stable hyperthyroidism by a 13-signature model showed about 86% sensitivity and 70% to 82% specificity.

Those donors who had ophthalmopathy presented with moderate-to-severe activity, a CAS of ≥3, a NOSPECS of ≥4 and a duration under 3 months. The TCR beta CDR3 regions underwent amplification from RNA transcripts. Second-round multiplex PCR came after first-round RT-PCR with HTBI primers. TCRdb re-derived calls from the multiplex PCR reads in MiXCR, one entry per CDR3 protein. The sample lists 650,000 to 900,000 distinct CDR3 sequences, 40% occurring once. As for this clonotype: The antigen is undetermined.

This sequence was found in an adult man with Graves' ophthalmopathy. The specimen was peripheral blood. The chain is built from TRBV29-1 and TRBJ1-2; TRBD1 agrees at 9 bases. The CDR3 DNA reads TGCAGCGTTTCCACGGGACAGGGACAGAACATATATGGCTACACCTTC. Its translation is CSVSTGQGQNIYGYTF.